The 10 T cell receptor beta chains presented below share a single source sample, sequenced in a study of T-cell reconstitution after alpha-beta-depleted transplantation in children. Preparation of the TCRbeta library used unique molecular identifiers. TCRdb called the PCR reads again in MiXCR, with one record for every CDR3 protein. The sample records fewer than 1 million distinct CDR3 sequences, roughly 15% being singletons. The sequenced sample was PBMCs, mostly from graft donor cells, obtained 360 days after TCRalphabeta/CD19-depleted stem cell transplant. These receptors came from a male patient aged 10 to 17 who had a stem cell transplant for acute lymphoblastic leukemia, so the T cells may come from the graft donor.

The CDR3 here is CSSWTVEEETQYF. CDR3 nucleotides: TGCAGTAGCTGGACAGTAGAGGAAGAGACCCAGTACTTC. The chain is built from TRBV29-1 and TRBJ2-5, with D perhaps matching TRBD1 (6 bases). The CDR3 runs to 13 residues. Germline V CDR1 and CDR2: SQVTM, ANQGSEA.

Here the CDR3 DNA reads TGTGCCACCAGTGAACGGTTTCCACCCTACGAGCAGTACTTC. Translated: CATSERFPPYEQYF. V and J are TRBV24-1 and TRBJ2-7, with unresolved D. With 4 bases removed from V and 2 bases from J, the gap between germline ends came to 11 bases. The germline V gene encodes CDR1 KGHDR and CDR2 SFDVKD. This CDR3 is built from 14 residues.

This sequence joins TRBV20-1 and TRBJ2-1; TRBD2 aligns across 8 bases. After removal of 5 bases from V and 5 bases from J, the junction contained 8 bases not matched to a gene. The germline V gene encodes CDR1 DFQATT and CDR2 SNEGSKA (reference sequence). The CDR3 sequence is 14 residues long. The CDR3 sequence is CSAASGRSDNEQFF. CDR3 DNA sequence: TGCAGTGCTGCAAGCGGGAGAAGCGACAATGAGCAGTTCTTC.

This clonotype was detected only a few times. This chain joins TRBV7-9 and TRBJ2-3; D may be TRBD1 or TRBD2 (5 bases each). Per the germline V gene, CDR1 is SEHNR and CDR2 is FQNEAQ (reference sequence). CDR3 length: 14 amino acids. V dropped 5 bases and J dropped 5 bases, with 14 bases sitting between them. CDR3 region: CASSARDPVDTQYF. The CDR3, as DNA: TGTGCCAGCAGCGCAAGGGACCCGGTAGATACGCAGTATTTT.

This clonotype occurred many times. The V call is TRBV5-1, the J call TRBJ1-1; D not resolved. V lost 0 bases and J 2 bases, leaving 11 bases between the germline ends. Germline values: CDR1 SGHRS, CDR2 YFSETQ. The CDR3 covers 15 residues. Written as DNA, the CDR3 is TGCGCCAGCAGCTTGGCTCAGAGGATCAACACTGAAGCTTTCTTT. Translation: CASSLAQRINTEAFF. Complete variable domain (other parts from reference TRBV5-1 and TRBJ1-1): KAGVTQTPRYLIKTRGQQVTLSCSPISGHRSVSWYQQTPGQGLQFLFEYFSETQRNKGNFPGRFSGRQFSNSRSEMNVSTLELGDSALYLCASSLAQRINTEAFFGQGTRLTVV.

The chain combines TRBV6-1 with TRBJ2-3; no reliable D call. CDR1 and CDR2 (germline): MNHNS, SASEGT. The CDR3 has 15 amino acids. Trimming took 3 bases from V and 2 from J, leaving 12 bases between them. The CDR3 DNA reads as TGTGCCAGCAGTGATCTGTGGGAAATCACAGATACGCAGTATTTT. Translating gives CASSDLWEITDTQYF.

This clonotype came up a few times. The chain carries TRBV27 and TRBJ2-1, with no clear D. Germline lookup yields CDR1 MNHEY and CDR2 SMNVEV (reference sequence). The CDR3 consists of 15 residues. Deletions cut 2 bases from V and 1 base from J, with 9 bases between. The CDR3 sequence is CASSLNGWSYNEQFF. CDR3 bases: TGTGCCAGCAGTTTAAACGGGTGGTCCTACAATGAGCAGTTCTTC.

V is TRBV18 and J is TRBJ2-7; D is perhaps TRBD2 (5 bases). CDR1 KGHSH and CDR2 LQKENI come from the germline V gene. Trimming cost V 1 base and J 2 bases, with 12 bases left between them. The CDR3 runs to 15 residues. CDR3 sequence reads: CASSPQEGLTYEQYF. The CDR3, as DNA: TGTGCCAGCTCACCACAAGAAGGACTTACCTACGAGCAGTACTTC.

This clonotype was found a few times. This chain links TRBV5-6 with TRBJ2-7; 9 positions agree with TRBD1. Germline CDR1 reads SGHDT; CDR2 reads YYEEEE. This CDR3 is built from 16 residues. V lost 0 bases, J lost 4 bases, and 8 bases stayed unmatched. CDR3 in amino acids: CASSLDRGRPFYEQYF. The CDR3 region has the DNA TGTGCCAGCAGCTTGGACAGGGGGCGACCTTTTTACGAGCAGTACTTC.

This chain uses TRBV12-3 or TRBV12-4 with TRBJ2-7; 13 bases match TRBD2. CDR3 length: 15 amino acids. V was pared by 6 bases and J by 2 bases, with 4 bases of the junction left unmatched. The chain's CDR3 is CASSRTSGSPYEQYF. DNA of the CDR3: TGTGCCAGCAGCAGGACTAGCGGGAGCCCCTACGAGCAGTACTTC.